This T cell receptor beta chain was profiled in a study of shared clonotypes between healthy human individuals. Measured with immunoSEQ multiplex PCR; TCRdb has only the in-frame clones, and not every one. The profile shows under 700,000 clones, roughly 95% of them singletons. Overall study results and limits: Researchers sampled only blood; tissue repertoires likely differ.

V was shortened by 6 bases and J by 6 bases, with 14 bases between the two germline ends. From germline, CDR1 is MDHEN and CDR2 SYDVKM. This CDR3 contains 13 residues. Regarding this clone: Its antigen remains unknown.

Naive CD8 cells lacked CD45RO, underwent positive selection for CCR7 and left out terminally differentiated effector memory CD45RA+ cells. The receptor comes from a woman in her twenties or thirties in good health. Specimen: naive CD8+ T cells sorted from blood. The V gene is TRBV28, the J gene TRBJ1-2; the D is unclear. Written as DNA, the CDR3 is TGTGCCAGCAGCCCCGCGGGAACCCATGGCTACACCTTC. Amino acids: CASSPAGTHGYTF.